The table lists the clone carrying this T cell receptor (beta chain) with a count of one. Antigen unknown. These data originate in a study of Ad26.COV2.S vaccination and SARS-CoV-2 variants. Across the whole study: Each vaccinee took Ad26.COV2.S intramuscularly, once or twice 56 days apart. Study-level results: Vaccine and placebo recipients had comparable breadth of non-spike TCRs.

Specified treatment: 15 to 20 received Ad26.COV2.S at low or high dose, single or two shots; 5 received placebo; per-sample allocation not given. Samples were taken on day 63 after the first vaccine or placebo injection. The donor was a Boston adult aged 18-55 years. The vaccine antigen was prefusion-stabilized Wuhan SARS-CoV-2 spike. CDR3 length equals 16 residues. Germline-derived CDR1 and CDR2 are ENHRY and SYGVKD. V was shortened by 0 bases and J by 2 bases, with 13 bases between the two germline ends. Assay: immunoSEQ multiplex PCR; the TCRdb copy retains only in-frame clones and omits some. In the table there are about 420,000 clones, roughly 88% of which are singletons.

The genes are TRBV10-3 and TRBJ1-1, with D uncertain. Sequencing was performed on peripheral blood, taken in a trial of Ad26.COV2.S vaccine versus placebo. This sequence originates from a person between 18 and 65 years old who received the Ad26.COV2.S COVID-19 vaccine or a placebo. CDR3: CAISESAVRRNTEAFF. The DNA of the CDR3 is TGTGCCATCAGTGAGTCGGCAGTTAGGCGTAACACTGAAGCTTTCTTT.